Only a few counts were recorded for the clone carrying this T cell receptor beta chain. Its antigen is currently unknown. The sample carries other DNA sequences with the same CDR3. The sample belongs to a study of cytotoxic CD8 clonotypes in ibrutinib-treated CLL. Study-level background: There were, on average, roughly 260,000 productive templates and tens of thousands of productive rearrangements per sample.

The germline V and J ends were trimmed by 0 bases and 4 bases, with 12 bases remaining between them. Germline CDR1 reads LNHNV; CDR2 reads YYDKDF (reference sequence). The CDR3 runs 15 residues. Profiling relied on immunoSEQ multiplex PCR, and the TCRdb table lists in-frame clones only, not all of them. The sample has some 150,000 clones; roughly three quarters are singletons. Study observations and caveats: Clonality correlated strongly with circulating CD8+ T cells and exceeded age-matched healthy donors at baseline.

The rearrangement links TRBV15 to TRBJ1-2, with TRBD1 as a possible D gene (5 bases). The receptor's source is a human donor with chronic lymphocytic leukemia. This material consisted of PBMCs, taken after 12 months of ibrutinib treatment. CDR3 DNA sequence: TGTGCCACCAGCAGAGATCGGGCGGGGGGCTATGGCTACACCTTC. Amino acid sequence: CATSRDRAGGYGYTF.